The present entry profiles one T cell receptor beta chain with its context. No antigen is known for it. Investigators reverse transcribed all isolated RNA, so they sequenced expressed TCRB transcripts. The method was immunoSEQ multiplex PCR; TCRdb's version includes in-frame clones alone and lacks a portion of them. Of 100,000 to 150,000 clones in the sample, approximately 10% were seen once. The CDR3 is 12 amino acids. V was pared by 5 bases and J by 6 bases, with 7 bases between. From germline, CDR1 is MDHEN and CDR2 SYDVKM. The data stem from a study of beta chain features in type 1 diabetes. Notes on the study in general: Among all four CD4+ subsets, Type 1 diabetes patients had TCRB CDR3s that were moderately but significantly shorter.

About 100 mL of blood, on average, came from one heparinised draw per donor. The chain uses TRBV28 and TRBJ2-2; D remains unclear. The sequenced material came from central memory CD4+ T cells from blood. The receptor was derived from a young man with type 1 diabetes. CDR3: CASSPPAGELFF. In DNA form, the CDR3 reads TGTGCCAGCAGTCCCCCGGCCGGGGAGCTGTTTTTT.